Each of the 28 T cell receptor beta chains below was sequenced from the same sample in a study of immune evolution from preneoplasia to lung adenocarcinoma. Here immunoSEQ multiplex PCR was the method, and the copy in TCRdb shows in-frame clones only, minus some. The sample carries approximately 7,300 clones, roughly 74% recorded once. The sequencing sample was made of FFPE atypical adenomatous hyperplasia tissue from the lung. Subset here: atypical adenomatous hyperplasia (AAH), lung preneoplasia. These receptors were obtained from a donor at least 70 years old with lung adenocarcinoma. Some clones in this sample may be carry-over from other donors' samples.

The chain combines TRBV10-3 with TRBJ1-2, with 10 bases matching TRBD1. Losses at the gene ends were 4 bases for V and 8 bases for J; bases not matched to a gene: 7. CDR3 length: 14 amino acids. Per the germline V gene, CDR1 is ENHRY and CDR2 is SYGVKD. This CDR3 is CAISGTGTGVGYTF. In nucleotides, the CDR3 is TGTGCCATCAGTGGCACCGGGACAGGGGTCGGCTACACCTTC.

The V gene is TRBV6-5, the J gene TRBJ2-7, with 7 bases that match TRBD1. Germline CDR1 reads MNHEY; CDR2 reads SVGAGI. With 2 bases clipped from V and 5 bases from J, the junction kept 6 bases outside the gene matches. CDR3 length equals 14 residues. The CDR3 DNA sequence: TGTGCCAGCAGTTACGCTGACAGGGTCGACGAGCAGTACTTC. Amino acid sequence: CASSYADRVDEQYF.

V usage is TRBV7-9 and J usage is TRBJ1-1; 7 bases map to TRBD1. CDR3 size: 15 residues. The trim removed 1 base at V and 2 bases at J, leaving 4 bases unmatched. Germline V lookup: CDR1 SEHNR, CDR2 FQNEAQ (reference sequence). The CDR3: CASSLGGTANTEAFF. CDR3 coding DNA: TGTGCCAGCAGCTTAGGTGGGACAGCAAACACTGAAGCTTTCTTT.

This clone has just one count. This chain links TRBV7-9 with TRBJ1-1, with 8 nucleotides matching TRBD1. Germline CDR1 and CDR2: SEHNR and FQNEAQ (reference sequence). Trimming removed 3 bases from V and 5 bases from J; junction bases left unmatched: 5. The CDR3 has 14 amino acids. In nucleotides, the CDR3 is TGTGCCAGCAGCTTCGGACAGGGAGGTACTGAAGCTTTCTTT. It translates to CASSFGQGGTEAFF.

The chain carries TRBV6-5 and TRBJ2-3; D is undetermined. Germline V lookup: CDR1 MNHEY, CDR2 SVGAGI. This CDR3 is built from 15 residues. V dropped 0 bases and J dropped 2 bases, with 9 bases sitting between them. CDR3 DNA sequence: TGTGCCAGCAGTTACTCTGGCAGGAACACAGATACGCAGTATTTT. Protein sequence: CASSYSGRNTDTQYF.

CDR3 in DNA: TGTGCCAGCAGCTTGGGTGGAGGGAACACCGGGGAGCTGTTTTTT. This codes for CASSLGGGNTGELFF. The rearrangement joins TRBV5-6 to TRBJ2-2; D is perhaps TRBD2 (5 bases). V gave up 0 bases and J gave up 1 base, with 7 bases separating them. CDR1 SGHDT and CDR2 YYEEEE come from the germline V gene. The CDR3 sequence is 15 residues long.

This chain connects TRBV28 to TRBJ2-7; 8 positions agree with TRBD1. In germline, CDR1 is MDHEN, CDR2 SYDVKM. The CDR3 sequence is 12 residues long. The V segment lost 7 bases and the J segment 4 bases; nucleotides outside the gene matches: 3. CDR3 protein: CASKTGGYEQYF. The CDR3 region has the DNA TGTGCCAGCAAAACAGGGGGGTACGAGCAGTACTTC.

The chain recombines TRBV7-9 with TRBJ1-1; D possibly corresponds to TRBD1 (5 bases). Trimming took 7 bases from V and 0 from J, leaving 15 bases between them. The germline V gene encodes CDR1 SEHNR and CDR2 FQNEAQ (reference sequence). CDR3 length equals 15 residues. The CDR3 is CASTGAAAMNTEAFF. The CDR3, as DNA: TGTGCCAGCACCGGGGCGGCAGCTATGAACACTGAAGCTTTCTTT.

The V call is TRBV2, the J call TRBJ2-3; 9 bases fit TRBD2. CDR3 length: 16 residues. V gave up 6 bases and J gave up 8 bases; unmatched junction bases: 15. The germline V gene has CDR1 SNHLY and CDR2 FYNNEI. CDR3 sequence: CASSPGAGGSLSTQYF. The CDR3 DNA reads as TGTGCCAGCAGCCCCGGGGCGGGAGGGTCCTTATCTACGCAGTATTTT.

The chain uses TRBV28 and TRBJ1-4, with D possibly being TRBD1 (6 bases). The CDR3 totals 14 residues. V lost 6 bases and J 5 bases, leaving 13 bases between the germline ends. The germline V gene encodes CDR1 MDHEN and CDR2 SYDVKM. The CDR3 bases are TGTGCCAGCAGGGCCGGGACATTAAATGAAAAACTGTTTTTT. This encodes CASRAGTLNEKLFF. The whole variable domain, filled in from reference TRBV28 and TRBJ1-4, reads DVKVTQSSRYLVKRTGEKVFLECVQDMDHENMFWYRQDPGLGLRLIYFSYDVKMKEKGDIPEGYSVSREKKERFSLILESASTNQTSMYLCASRAGTLNEKLFFGSGTQLSVL.

The V and J genes are TRBV19 and TRBJ1-2; TRBD1 agrees at 9 bases. Trimming at V came to 6 bases and at J to 4 bases, leaving 6 bases not matched to a gene. Germline-derived CDR1 and CDR2 are LNHDA and SQIVND (reference sequence). The CDR3 has 14 residues. CDR3 DNA: TGTGCCAGTAGGGGAACAGGGGGCGTCTATGGCTACACCTTC. Translated, it gives CASRGTGGVYGYTF.

This clone appeared a single time. The chain uses TRBV4-3 and TRBJ1-5; D is undetermined. V lost 0 bases and J lost 5, with 11 bases in between. Germline V lookup: CDR1 LGHNA, CDR2 YSLEER. The CDR3 loop spans 15 amino acids. CDR3 DNA: TGCGCCAGCAGCCAAGATCCACAGACCGATCAGCCCCAGCATTTT. Its translation: CASSQDPQTDQPQHF.

This clone was seen only a few times. V is TRBV30 and J is TRBJ2-5; the D gene is possibly TRBD1 (6 bases). The germline V gene has CDR1 GTSNPN and CDR2 SVGIG (reference sequence). V lost 1 base and J 2 bases, leaving 8 bases between the germline ends. This CDR3 is built from 13 residues. CDR3 in DNA: TGTGCCTGGAGTGGGACAGCTCAAGAGACCCAGTACTTC. Encoded protein: CAWSGTAQETQYF.

This chain joins TRBV29-1 and TRBJ2-3; D ambiguous. The germline CDR1 and CDR2 sequences are SQVTM and ANQGSEA. V lost 4 bases and J 5 bases, leaving 10 bases between the germline ends. CDR3 length equals 12 residues. CDR3 sequence (DNA): TGCAGCGTTGTAGCCGTGGGAGATACGCAGTATTTT. It encodes CSVVAVGDTQYF.

This clone occurred a few times. The chain couples TRBV5-1 to TRBJ2-2; D ambiguous. The germline V gene has CDR1 SGHRS and CDR2 YFSETQ. V dropped 0 bases and J dropped 5 bases, with 11 bases sitting between them. This CDR3 region has 15 residues. The CDR3 region is CASSLDGVQTGELFF. For the CDR3, the DNA is TGCGCCAGCAGCTTGGATGGCGTACAAACCGGGGAGCTGTTTTTT.

This CDR3 is CASKRGGNEQFF. CDR3 nucleotides: TGTGCCAGCAAACGAGGAGGGAATGAGCAGTTCTTC. V and J are TRBV7-8 and TRBJ2-1; the D gene is possibly TRBD2 (6 bases). The CDR3 length is 12 residues. Germline V gives CDR1 SGHVS, CDR2 FQNEAQ. Trimming took 7 bases from V and 7 from J, leaving 11 bases between them.

This rearrangement joins TRBV5-1 to TRBJ2-5, with D unclear. Trimming removed 0 bases at V and 2 bases at J, with 11 bases between. The germline CDR1 and CDR2 sequences are SGHRS and YFSETQ. The CDR3 sequence is 15 residues long. The CDR3 is CASSLVAGPQETQYF. In DNA, the CDR3 is TGCGCCAGCAGCTTGGTGGCAGGTCCTCAAGAGACCCAGTACTTC.

This clone has just a few counts. The V call is TRBV5-4, the J call TRBJ1-2, with a tentative D call TRBD1 (5 bases). CDR1 and CDR2 (germline): SGHNT, YYREEE (reference sequence). The CDR3 loop spans 16 amino acids. V shed 4 bases and J shed 4 bases, with 20 bases lying between them. The CDR3 sequence is CASSQEGAGKVYGYTF. The DNA of the CDR3 is TGTGCCAGCAGCCAAGAAGGTGCAGGGAAGGTCTATGGCTACACCTTC.

The count of this clone is one. The rearrangement joins TRBV9 to TRBJ1-2; D gene unclear. Trimming took off 0 bases at V and 4 bases at J, with 19 bases between the two ends. This CDR3 comprises 17 residues. The germline V gene encodes CDR1 SGDLS and CDR2 YYNGEE. CDR3 sequence (DNA): TGTGCCAGCAGCGTAGACCCCCGTTGGGAATTGACCTATGGCTACACCTTC. Amino acid sequence: CASSVDPRWELTYGYTF.

This chain uses TRBV7-8 with TRBJ2-3; D is unclear. CDR3 length equals 11 residues. Trimming took off 5 bases at V and 4 bases at J, with 4 bases between the two ends. CDR1 and CDR2 from the germline V gene are SGHVS and FQNEAQ. The CDR3 reads CASSRSDTQYF. As DNA, the CDR3 is TGTGCCAGCAGCAGGTCAGATACGCAGTATTTT.

V gene TRBV4-1 combines with J gene TRBJ1-6, with no clear D. The V gene lost 0 bases and the J gene lost 7 bases, with 7 bases spanning the gap. From germline, CDR1 is MGHRA and CDR2 YSYEKL. This CDR3 has 14 residues. The CDR3 nucleotides read TGCGCCAGCAGCCAAGATTTCGGGAATTCACCCCTCCACTTT. This encodes CASSQDFGNSPLHF.

The chain recombines TRBV28 with TRBJ1-5; 7 bases match TRBD1. Trimming took 4 bases from V and 4 from J; bases not matched to a gene: 10. The CDR3 extends over 16 amino acids. The V gene's germline CDR1 is MDHEN and CDR2 SYDVKM. This CDR3 reads CASSSFGTALNQPQHF. The CDR3 DNA is TGTGCCAGCAGTTCCTTCGGGACAGCCCTGAATCAGCCCCAGCATTTT.

The gene calls are TRBV7-3 and TRBJ1-1; weak D call: TRBD1 (5 bases). V dropped 2 bases and J dropped 6 bases, with 10 bases sitting between them. Germline V gene data show CDR1 as SGHTA and CDR2 as FQGTGA. CDR3 length equals 13 residues. CDR3 sequence reads: CASSLEGISEAFF. In DNA, the CDR3 is TGTGCCAGCAGCTTAGAGGGGATCTCTGAAGCTTTCTTT.

V and J are TRBV9 and TRBJ1-3, with D uncertain. The CDR3 has 17 amino acids. Per germline, CDR1 SGDLS and CDR2 YYNGEE. The ends were cut back, 4 bases at V and 0 bases at J, with 17 bases in the middle. The CDR3 region has the DNA TGTGCCAGCAGCCCCCGTTTAGAAGCGTACTCTGGAAACACCATATATTTT. Protein: CASSPRLEAYSGNTIYF.

This clone has only one observation. J is TRBJ2-3 and V is TRBV13; 9 nucleotides match TRBD2. The CDR3 has 18 amino acids. Looked up from germline, CDR1 is PRHDT and CDR2 is FYEKMQ (reference sequence). V gave up 0 bases and J gave up 3 bases; unmatched junction bases: 10. This chain's CDR3 is CASSLGPASGEETDTQYF. CDR3 DNA sequence: TGTGCCAGCAGCTTAGGCCCGGCTAGCGGGGAGGAAACAGATACGCAGTATTTT.

Here the CDR3 reads CASSLTGWNEQYF. CDR3 nucleotide sequence: TGTGCCAGCAGCTTGACAGGGTGGAACGAGCAGTACTTC. The chain carries TRBV5-5 and TRBJ2-7; TRBD1 might be the D (6 bases). Germline values: CDR1 SGHKS, CDR2 YYEKEE (reference sequence). The ends were cut back, 1 base at V and 5 bases at J, with 10 bases in the middle. The CDR3 is 13 residues long.

This chain joins TRBV7-2 and TRBJ1-5; D unclear. CDR3 length: 16 amino acids. Germline V gene sequence: CDR1 SGHTA, CDR2 FQGNSA. V lost 1 base and J 7 bases, leaving 17 bases between the germline ends. CDR3: CASSLGGFEGGQPQHF. Here the CDR3 DNA reads TGTGCCAGCAGCTTAGGGGGATTTGAGGGTGGCCAGCCCCAGCATTTT. Together with reference TRBV7-2 and TRBJ1-5, the CDR3 gives the full variable domain: GAGVSQSPSNKVTEKGKDVELRCDPISGHTALYWYRQSLGQGLEFLIYFQGNSAPDKSGLPSDRFSAERTGGSVSTLTIQRTQQEDSAVYLCASSLGGFEGGQPQHFGDGTRLSIL.

There are a few counts of this clone. The chain combines TRBV20-1 with TRBJ1-1; D gene ambiguous. Trimming stripped 3 bases from V and 6 bases from J, with 8 bases between. Germline V lookup: CDR1 DFQATT, CDR2 SNEGSKA (reference sequence). The CDR3 length is 11 residues. CDR3 sequence reads: CSARYEAEAFF. In DNA, the CDR3 is TGCAGTGCTAGGTATGAGGCTGAAGCTTTCTTT.